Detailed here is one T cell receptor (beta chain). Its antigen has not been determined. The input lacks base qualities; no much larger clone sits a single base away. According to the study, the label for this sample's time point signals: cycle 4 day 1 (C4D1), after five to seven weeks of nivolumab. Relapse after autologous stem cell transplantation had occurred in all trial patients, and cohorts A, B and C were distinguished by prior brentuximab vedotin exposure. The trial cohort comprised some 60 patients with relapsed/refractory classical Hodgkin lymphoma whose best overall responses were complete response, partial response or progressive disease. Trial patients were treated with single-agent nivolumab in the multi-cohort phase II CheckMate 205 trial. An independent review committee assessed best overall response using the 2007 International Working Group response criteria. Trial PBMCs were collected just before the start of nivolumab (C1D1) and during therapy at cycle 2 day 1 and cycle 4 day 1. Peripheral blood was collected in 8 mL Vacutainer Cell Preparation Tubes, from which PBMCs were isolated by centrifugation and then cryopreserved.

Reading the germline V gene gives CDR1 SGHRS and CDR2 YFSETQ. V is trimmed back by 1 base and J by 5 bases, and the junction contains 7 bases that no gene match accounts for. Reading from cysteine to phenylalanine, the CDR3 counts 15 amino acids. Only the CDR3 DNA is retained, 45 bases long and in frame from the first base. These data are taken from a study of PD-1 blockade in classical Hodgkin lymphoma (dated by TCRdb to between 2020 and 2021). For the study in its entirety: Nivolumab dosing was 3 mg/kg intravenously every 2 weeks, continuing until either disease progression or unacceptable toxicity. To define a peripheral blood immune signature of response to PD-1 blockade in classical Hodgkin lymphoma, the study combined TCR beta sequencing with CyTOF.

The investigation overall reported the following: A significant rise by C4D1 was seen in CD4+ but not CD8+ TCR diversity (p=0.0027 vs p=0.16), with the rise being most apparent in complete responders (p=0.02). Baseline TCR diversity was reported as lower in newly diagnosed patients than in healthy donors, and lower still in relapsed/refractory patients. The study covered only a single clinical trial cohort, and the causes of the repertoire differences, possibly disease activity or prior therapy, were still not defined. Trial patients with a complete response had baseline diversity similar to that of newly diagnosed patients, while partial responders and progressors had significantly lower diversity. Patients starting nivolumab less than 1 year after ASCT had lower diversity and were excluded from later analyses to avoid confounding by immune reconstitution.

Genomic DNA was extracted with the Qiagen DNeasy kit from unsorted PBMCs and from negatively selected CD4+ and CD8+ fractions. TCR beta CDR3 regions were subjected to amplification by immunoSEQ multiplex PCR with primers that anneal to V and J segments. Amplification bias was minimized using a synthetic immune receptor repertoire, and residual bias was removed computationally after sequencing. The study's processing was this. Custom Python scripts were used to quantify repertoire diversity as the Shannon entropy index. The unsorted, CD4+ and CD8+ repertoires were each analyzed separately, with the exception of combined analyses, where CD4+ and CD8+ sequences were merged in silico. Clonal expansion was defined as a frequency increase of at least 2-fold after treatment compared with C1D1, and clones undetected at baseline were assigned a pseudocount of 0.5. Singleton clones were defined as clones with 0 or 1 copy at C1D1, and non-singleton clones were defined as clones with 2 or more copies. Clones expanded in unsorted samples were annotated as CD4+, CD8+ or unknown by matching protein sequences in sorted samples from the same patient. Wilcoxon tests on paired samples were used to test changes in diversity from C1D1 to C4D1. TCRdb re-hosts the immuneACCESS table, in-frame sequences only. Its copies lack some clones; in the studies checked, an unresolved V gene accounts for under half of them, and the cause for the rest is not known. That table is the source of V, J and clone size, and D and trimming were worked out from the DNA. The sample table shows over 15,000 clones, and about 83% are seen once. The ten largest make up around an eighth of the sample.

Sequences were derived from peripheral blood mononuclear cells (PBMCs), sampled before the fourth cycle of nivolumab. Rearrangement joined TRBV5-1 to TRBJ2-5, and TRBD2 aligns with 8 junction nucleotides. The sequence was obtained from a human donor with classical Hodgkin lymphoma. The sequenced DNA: TGCGCCAGCAGCTTGTCCGGGGGGGATATCGAGACCCAGTACTTC. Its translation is CASSLSGGDIETQYF.